Sequencing of this T cell receptor (delta chain) was carried out in a study of gamma-delta T cells after stem cell transplantation. This clone was recorded at least ten times. A far larger clone is off by one base, so a read error is likely. TCRdb re-identified clones in the RT-PCR reads via CATT. The data contain 4,000 to 6,000 delta-chain clones, 1.9% of them singletons. V shed 0 bases and J shed 0 bases, with 26 bases lying between them. The CDR3 has 23 amino acids. CDR1 GEAIGNYY and CDR2 EKD come from the germline V gene. This clonotype originated in a human donor. It is not recorded whose cells these are; they may come from a transplant donor. The sequenced sample was gamma-delta T cells. This sequence joins TRDV2 and TRDJ3; possible D gene TRDD3, 5 bases. The CDR3 DNA reads TGTGCCTGTGACACCGTTGTCCGGGATGCGCCGGAAGAAACCTCCTGGGACACCCGACAGATGTTTTTC. Translating gives CACDTVVRDAPEETSWDTRQMFF.